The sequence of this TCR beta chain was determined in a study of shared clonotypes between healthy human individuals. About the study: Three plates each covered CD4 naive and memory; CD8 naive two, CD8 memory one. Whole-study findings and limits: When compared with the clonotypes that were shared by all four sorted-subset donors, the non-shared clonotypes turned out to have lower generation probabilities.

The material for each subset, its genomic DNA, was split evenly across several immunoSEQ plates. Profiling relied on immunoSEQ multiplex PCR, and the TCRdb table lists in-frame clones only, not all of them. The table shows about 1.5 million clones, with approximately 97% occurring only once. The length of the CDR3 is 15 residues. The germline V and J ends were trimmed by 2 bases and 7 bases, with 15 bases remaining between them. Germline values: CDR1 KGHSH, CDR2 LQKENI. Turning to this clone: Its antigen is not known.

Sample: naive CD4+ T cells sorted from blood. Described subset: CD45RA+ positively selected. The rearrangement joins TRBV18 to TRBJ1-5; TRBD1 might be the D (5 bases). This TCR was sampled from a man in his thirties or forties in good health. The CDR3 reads CASSPAGPQGQPQHF. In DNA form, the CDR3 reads TGTGCCAGCTCACCAGCAGGCCCTCAGGGACAGCCCCAGCATTTT.